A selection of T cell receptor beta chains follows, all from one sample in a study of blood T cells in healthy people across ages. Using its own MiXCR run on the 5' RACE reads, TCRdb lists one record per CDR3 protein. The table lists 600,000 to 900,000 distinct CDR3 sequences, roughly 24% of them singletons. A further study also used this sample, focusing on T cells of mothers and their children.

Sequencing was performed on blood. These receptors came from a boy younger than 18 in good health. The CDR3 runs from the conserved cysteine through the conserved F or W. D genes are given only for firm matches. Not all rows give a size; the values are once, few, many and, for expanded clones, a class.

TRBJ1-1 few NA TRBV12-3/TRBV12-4 TGTGCCAGCACTCCGGTAGGAGAAGCTTTCTTT CASTPVGEAFF
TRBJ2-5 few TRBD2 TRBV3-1 TGTGCCAGCAGCCAATCACCTAGCGGGGGTTCGGAGACCCAGTACTTC CASSQSPSGGSETQYF
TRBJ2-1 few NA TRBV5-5 TGTGCCACAGAAATTGGGGCGGTAGACAATGAGCAGTTCTTC CATEIGAVDNEQFF
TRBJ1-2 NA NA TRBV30 NA CAWGNGAFGTF
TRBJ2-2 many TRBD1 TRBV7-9 TGTGCCAGCAGCTTGCAGGGGGCGAACACCGGGGAGCTGTTTTTT CASSLQGANTGELFF
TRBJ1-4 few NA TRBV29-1 TGCAGCGGGGGGGATCCTAATGAAAAACTGTTTTTT CSGGDPNEKLFF
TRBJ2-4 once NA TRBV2 TGTGCCAGCGGGGACAACAGAAACAAAAACATTCAGTACTTC CASGDNRNKNIQYF
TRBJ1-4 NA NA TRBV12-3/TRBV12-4 TGTGCCAGCAGTTTTCGTGCCGGGACGGCCCTTTTT CASSFRAGTALF
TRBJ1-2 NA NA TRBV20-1 TGCAGTGCGGGGTGGGTAAGGGGCTACACCTTC CSAGWVRGYTF
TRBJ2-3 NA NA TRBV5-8 TGTGCCAGCAGCGCGGCTGGGGAATTAGATACGCAGTATTTT CASSAAGELDTQYF
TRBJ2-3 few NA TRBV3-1 TGTGCCAGCAGCCAGCGACGCGCTAGCACAGATACGCAGTATTTT CASSQRRASTDTQYF
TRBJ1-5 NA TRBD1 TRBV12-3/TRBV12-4 TGTGCCAGCAGTTTATGGAGTTACAGGGGATGGGCGCCCCAGCATTTT CASSLWSYRGWAPQHF
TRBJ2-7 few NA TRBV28 TGTGCCAGCAGTTTCGATGGAGGCGCCTACGAGCAGTACTTC CASSFDGGAYEQYF
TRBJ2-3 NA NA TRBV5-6 TGTGCCAGCAGCTCATACTTGGCGGGCCCTAGCACAGATACGCAGTATTTT CASSSYLAGPSTDTQYF
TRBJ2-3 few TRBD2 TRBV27 TGTGCCAGCAGTCCCAGACTAGCGGGGTCGACAGATACGCAGTATTTT CASSPRLAGSTDTQYF
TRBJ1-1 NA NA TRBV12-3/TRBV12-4 TGTGCCAGCAACCGTTTGGAGGGGGTAAGGGAAGCTTTCTTT CASNRLEGVREAFF
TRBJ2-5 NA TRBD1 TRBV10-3 TGTGCCATCGGGGGACAGGGGAAAGAGACCCAGTACTTC CAIGGQGKETQYF
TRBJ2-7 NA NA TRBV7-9 TGTGCCAGCAGCTCCCTAACGGTTATCTACGAGCAGTACTTC CASSSLTVIYEQYF
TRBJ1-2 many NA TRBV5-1 TGCGCCAGCAGCTTGGTTGCGGACTATGGCTACACCTTC CASSLVADYGYTF
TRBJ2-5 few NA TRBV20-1 TGCAGTGCTAGCTCCCCTGAAGGGACCCAGTACTTC CSASSPEGTQYF
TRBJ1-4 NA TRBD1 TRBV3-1 TGTGCCAGCAGCCAGCTCACGACAGGGGGCAATGAAAAACTGTTTTTT CASSQLTTGGNEKLFF
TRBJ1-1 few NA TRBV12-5 TGTGCTAGTGGTTCCAGGGAAGACACTGAAGCTTTCTTT CASGSREDTEAFF
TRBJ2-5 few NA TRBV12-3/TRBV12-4 TGTGCCAGCACTTACGTCAGGGGAGTGGGGGAGACCCAGTACTTC CASTYVRGVGETQYF
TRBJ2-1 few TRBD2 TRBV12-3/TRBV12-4 TGTGCCAGCAGTTTTGGGGTAGCGGGGGACCTTGAGCAGTTCTTC CASSFGVAGDLEQFF
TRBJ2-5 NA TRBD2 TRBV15 TGTGCCACCAGCAGAGGGGTAGCGGGGGGGCAAGAGACCCAGTACTTC CATSRGVAGGQETQYF
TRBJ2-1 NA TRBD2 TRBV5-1 TGCGCCAGCAGCCAACGGACTAGCGGGGGGGCCTCGAATGAGCAGTTCTTC CASSQRTSGGASNEQFF
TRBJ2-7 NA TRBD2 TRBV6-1 TGTGCCAGCAGTGAAGGTATTCTCGGGGGGTACGAGCAGTACTTC CASSEGILGGYEQYF
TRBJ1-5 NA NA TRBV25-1 TGTGCCAGCAGTGGGTCCGGGACGCCAAGCAATCAGCCCCAGCATTTT CASSGSGTPSNQPQHF
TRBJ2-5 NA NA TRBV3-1 TGTGCCAGCAGTCGGACCAGAACTCAAGAGACCCAGTACTTC CASSRTRTQETQYF
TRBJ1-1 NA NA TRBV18 TGTGCCAGCTCACCCCCGGGGGCGGGAAGCACTGAAGCTTTCTTT CASSPPGAGSTEAFF
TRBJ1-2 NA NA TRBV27 TGTGCCAGCAGTCCCCAGATAAACTATGGCTACACCTTC CASSPQINYGYTF
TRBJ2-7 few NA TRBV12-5 TGTGCTAGTGGACTAGGGGGGTCCTACGAGCAGTACTTC CASGLGGSYEQYF
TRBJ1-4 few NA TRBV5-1 TGCGCCAGCAGCTTGTTTCCGGAGGAAAAACCGTTTTTT CASSLFPEEKPFF
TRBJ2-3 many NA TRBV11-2 TGTGCCAGCAGCTTATTTCTAAAGGGTTCCACAGATACGCAGTATTTT CASSLFLKGSTDTQYF
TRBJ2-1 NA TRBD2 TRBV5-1 TGCGCCAGCAGCGTCGGTGCCGGGACTAGTCTCGACGATGAGCAGTTCTTC CASSVGAGTSLDDEQFF
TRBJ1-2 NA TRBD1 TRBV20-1 TGCAGTGCTGAGACAGGGGAGTCCTATGGCTACACCTTC CSAETGESYGYTF
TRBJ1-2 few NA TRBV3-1 TGTGCCAGCAGCCCCCTGGGGGGGACGGCCTATGGCTACACCTTC CASSPLGGTAYGYTF
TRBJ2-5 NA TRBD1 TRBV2 TGTGCCAGCGGGGACAGGCAAGAGACCCAGTACTTC CASGDRQETQYF
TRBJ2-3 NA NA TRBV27 TGTGCCAGCAGTGTACCCTATAGGGCAGATACGCAGTATTTT CASSVPYRADTQYF
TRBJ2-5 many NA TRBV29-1 TGCAGCGTTGAGACTCCGGTCGTGGAGACCCAGTACTTC CSVETPVVETQYF
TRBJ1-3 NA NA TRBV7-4 TGTGCCAGCAGCAGACCACCCTGTTGGCCGATCTCTGGAAACACCATATATTTT CASSRPPCWPISGNTIYF
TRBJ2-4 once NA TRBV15 TGTGCCACCAGCACCGACAAGGGGTCGGACATTCAGTACTTC CATSTDKGSDIQYF
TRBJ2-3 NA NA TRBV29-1 TGCAGCGTTGAAGATAGAGCAGGGCGCACAGATACGCAGTATTTT CSVEDRAGRTDTQYF
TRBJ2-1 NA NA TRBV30 TGTGCCTACGCCCGGGCCAGGGGAAAAAATGAGCAGTTCTTC CAYARARGKNEQFF
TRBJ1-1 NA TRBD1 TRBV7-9 TGTGCCAGCAGCTTAGCGGCGACAGGGGAAGGTTACACTGAAGCTTTCTTT CASSLAATGEGYTEAFF
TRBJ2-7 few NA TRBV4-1 TGCGCCAGCAGCCCTCGGGTCTCGGCGGACGAGCAGTACTTC CASSPRVSADEQYF
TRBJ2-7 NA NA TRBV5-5 TGTGCCAGCAGCTTGGTGAGGCAGGAGCAGTACTTC CASSLVRQEQYF
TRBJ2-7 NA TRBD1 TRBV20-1 TGCAGTGTTCCGGACAGGGAAAGCCCCTACGAGCAGTACTTC CSVPDRESPYEQYF
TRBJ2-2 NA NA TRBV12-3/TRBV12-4 TGTGCCAGCACCGTACTTGATTTCGGGGAGCTGTTTTTT CASTVLDFGELFF
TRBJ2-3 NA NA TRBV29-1 TGCAGCGTTGTGCGGCTGCTTTCGGCAGATACGCAGTATTTT CSVVRLLSADTQYF